Below are 10 T cell receptor beta chains sequenced from a single sample in a study of T-cell reconstitution after alpha-beta-depleted transplantation in children. Construction of the TCRbeta library involved unique molecular identifiers. MiXCR, applied by TCRdb to the PCR reads, yields one record per CDR3 protein. The sample includes around 500,000 distinct CDR3 sequences, about 12% of them seen just once. Sequencing used PBMCs from the stem cell graft donor, obtained from the stem cell graft. The receptors were sampled from a human donor who donated a stem cell graft to a child with combined immunodeficiency.

This clonotype was found many times. The V and J genes are TRBV18 and TRBJ2-7; possibly TRBD2 for D (5 bases). The CDR3 is 12 residues long. The ends were cut back, 1 base at V and 5 bases at J, with 6 bases in the middle. Per germline, CDR1 KGHSH and CDR2 LQKENI. The CDR3 loop is CASSPRENEQYF. For the CDR3, the DNA is TGTGCCAGCTCACCACGGGAGAACGAGCAGTACTTC.

In this sample, this clonotype turned up many times. The chain joins TRBV24-1 to TRBJ2-1; D not resolved. V lost 6 bases to trimming and J lost 5 bases, with 7 bases between them. CDR1 and CDR2 from the germline V gene are KGHDR and SFDVKD. The CDR3 has 12 residues. In nucleotides, the CDR3 is TGTGCCACCAGTAGGGTTCACAATGAGCAGTTCTTC. Amino acid sequence: CATSRVHNEQFF.

This clonotype was recorded at least ten times. J is TRBJ2-1 and V is TRBV25-1; 10 bases map to TRBD2. CDR3 length: 13 residues. V gave up 7 bases and J gave up 5 bases; unmatched junction bases: 2. Germline assignment: CDR1 MGHDK and CDR2 SYGVNS. The CDR3 sequence is CASTGLANNEQFF. DNA for the CDR3: TGTGCCAGCACGGGACTAGCGAACAATGAGCAGTTCTTC.

This clonotype has only a few counts. CDR3 DNA sequence: TGTGCCAGCAGTTTAGGAGCGGGAACCGCCCTTTCCTACAATGAGCAGTTCTTC. It specifies CASSLGAGTALSYNEQFF. The chain is built from TRBV27 and TRBJ2-1, with 7 positions matching TRBD2. Trimming at V came to 2 bases and at J to 1 base, leaving 11 bases not matched to a gene. The CDR3 covers 18 residues. Germline values: CDR1 MNHEY, CDR2 SMNVEV (reference sequence).

The V and J genes are TRBV29-1 and TRBJ1-4, with unresolved D. V was cut by 3 bases and J by 0 bases, with 11 bases left in between. The CDR3 is 15 amino acids. Looked up from germline, CDR1 is SQVTM and CDR2 is ANQGSEA. The CDR3: CSVETFTSTNEKLFF. The CDR3 bases are TGCAGCGTTGAGACTTTCACATCAACTAATGAAAAACTGTTTTTT.

V is TRBV12-3 or TRBV12-4 and J is TRBJ1-4; D is uncertain. This CDR3 has 14 amino acids. The V end lost 7 bases, the J end lost 8 bases, and 17 bases lay between the germline ends. The CDR3 DNA reads TGTGCCAGCACTCTTGACACTCGCGGAGAAAAACTGTTTTTT. As protein: CASTLDTRGEKLFF.

This clonotype showed up many times. The chain carries TRBV9 and TRBJ2-7; D ambiguous. The CDR3 contains 14 residues. The V and J ends lost 0 bases and 0 bases respectively, with 7 bases between them. The germline V gene has CDR1 SGDLS and CDR2 YYNGEE. DNA of the CDR3: TGTGCCAGCAGCGTAGGCCAGAACTCCTACGAGCAGTACTTC. It specifies CASSVGQNSYEQYF.

The chain recombines TRBV3-1 with TRBJ1-6; no definite D call. CDR1 is LGHDT, CDR2 YNNKEL, per germline (reference sequence). V lost 1 base and J 9 bases, leaving 13 bases between the germline ends. The CDR3 consists of 15 residues. The CDR3 DNA follows: TGTGCCAGCAGCCAAGTTCGAGCGGCGAGTTCACCCCTCCACTTT. It translates to CASSQVRAASSPLHF.

The rearrangement links TRBV6-6 to TRBJ2-7; TRBD2 is a possible D gene (7 bases). The CDR3 length is 12 residues. V was shortened by 7 bases and J by 6 bases, with 13 bases between the two germline ends. CDR1 is MNHNY and CDR2 is SVGAGI in the germline V gene (reference sequence). The CDR3 protein is CASKEGGSEQYF. CDR3 bases: TGTGCCAGCAAAGAGGGGGGGTCCGAGCAGTACTTC.

This clonotype showed up many times. The chain links TRBV4-2 to TRBJ2-2; 7 bases line up with TRBD1. CDR1 is LGHNA and CDR2 is YNFKEQ in the germline V gene. With V trimmed by 1 base and J by 3 bases, 8 bases remained unmatched. The CDR3 has 17 amino acids. The CDR3: CASSQVAGTAYTGELFF. CDR3 sequence (DNA): TGTGCCAGCAGCCAAGTGGCCGGGACAGCCTACACCGGGGAGCTGTTTTTT.